This T cell receptor beta chain was found in a study of cytomegalovirus exposure and HLA in healthy donors. For the study at large: The Caucasian-associated ancestry cluster held around 81% of 300 to 450 genotyped donors.

With 60 Vbeta and 13 Jbeta primers, the PCR was carried out. Assay used: immunoSEQ multiplex PCR; TCRdb lists only in-frame clones, some missing. The sample consists of approximately 150,000 clones, more than 60% of them appearing once. Germline lookup yields CDR1 SGHTA and CDR2 FQGNSA. The CDR3 spans 14 residues. Trimming shortened V by 0 bases and J by 9 bases, and 14 bases separated the two germline ends. The J gene is TRBJ1-1, the V gene TRBV7-2; a weak D match, TRBD1 (6 bases). This clonotype was sampled from a man aged 25-45 years in good health and CMV-seropositive. Sequencing was done on a sample of PBMCs. In DNA, the CDR3 is TGTGCCAGCAGCTTAGCATCCCGCCAGGGGCAAGCTTTCTTT. It translates to CASSLASRQGQAFF.